This is a list of T cell receptor beta chains from one sample in a study of CD8+CD57+ T cells in acquired aplastic anemia. From the reads, TCRdb called clonotypes with MiXCR, one entry per CDR3 protein. The sample has around 64,000 distinct CDR3 sequences, roughly 54% seen once. The sequenced sample was sorted CD4+, CD8+, or CD8+CD57+ T cells (not recorded which) from PBMCs. Source of these receptors: a human donor in good health, serving as a control. CDR3s include the opening cysteine and the closing phenylalanine or tryptophan. The D gene is left open where the match is weak. Size is stated for part of the rows, as once, few or many counts, or as a class when the clone is expanded.

J: TRBJ2-3; D: NA; size: NA; V: TRBV2; CDR3: CASSEAGGGADTQYF; DNA: TGTGCCAGCAGTGAAGCGGGTGGGGGTGCAGATACGCAGTATTTT
J: TRBJ1-3; D: NA; size: few; V: TRBV30; CDR3: CAWTGTSGGNTIYF; DNA: TGTGCCTGGACCGGGACTTCAGGTGGAAACACCATATATTTT
J: TRBJ2-7; D: NA; size: medium-sized; V: TRBV2; CDR3: CASSASGTSWGEQYF; DNA: TGTGCCAGCAGTGCATCCGGGACCAGCTGGGGCGAGCAGTACTTC
J: TRBJ1-1; D: NA; size: NA; V: TRBV7-9; CDR3: CASSLGHLGFF; DNA: TGTGCCAGCAGCTTAGGACACCTGGGTTTCTTT
J: TRBJ2-7; D: TRBD1; size: NA; V: TRBV10-2; CDR3: CASSQPRTGGNEQYF; DNA: TGTGCCAGCAGCCAACCTCGGACAGGGGGAAACGAGCAGTACTTC
J: TRBJ2-1; D: TRBD2; size: many; V: TRBV6-5; CDR3: CASSYGGSGTYNEQFF; DNA: TGTGCCAGCAGTTACGGGGGTAGCGGGACGTACAATGAGCAGTTCTTC
J: TRBJ2-6; D: NA; size: many; V: TRBV6-1; CDR3: CASSEEGSGANVLTF; DNA: TGTGCCAGCAGTGAAGAAGGATCTGGGGCCAACGTCCTGACTTTC
J: TRBJ1-4; D: TRBD1; size: NA; V: TRBV25-1; CDR3: CASSEGNRGSEKLFF; DNA: TGTGCCAGCAGTGAAGGGAACAGGGGCTCTGAAAAACTGTTTTTT
J: TRBJ2-2; D: TRBD1; size: few; V: TRBV10-3; CDR3: CAISGDRVAGELFF; DNA: TGTGCCATCAGTGGGGACAGAGTGGCCGGGGAGCTGTTTTTT
J: TRBJ2-7; D: TRBD1; size: NA; V: TRBV29-1; CDR3: CSVATGGSSYEQYF; DNA: TGCAGCGTTGCCACAGGGGGCAGCTCCTACGAGCAGTACTTC
J: TRBJ2-7; D: NA; size: medium-sized; V: TRBV7-9; CDR3: CASSLPGIYEQYF; DNA: TGTGCCAGCAGCTTACCTGGAATCTACGAGCAGTACTTC
J: TRBJ2-7; D: TRBD1; size: NA; V: TRBV29-1; CDR3: CSVQGHGDRGEQYF; DNA: TGCAGCGTGCAAGGGCATGGGGACAGGGGAGAGCAGTACTTC
J: TRBJ2-7; D: TRBD2; size: many; V: TRBV11-2; CDR3: CASSLGRAGGAYEQYF; DNA: TGTGCCAGCAGCTTAGGGAGAGCGGGAGGGGCCTACGAGCAGTACTTC
J: TRBJ1-5; D: NA; size: many; V: TRBV20-1; CDR3: CSARVFADNQPQHF; DNA: TGCAGTGCTAGAGTTTTTGCGGACAATCAGCCCCAGCATTTT
J: TRBJ1-2; D: NA; size: NA; V: TRBV10-3; CDR3: CAISQDSEYGYTF; DNA: TGTGCCATCAGCCAAGACAGTGAATATGGCTACACCTTC
J: TRBJ2-7; D: NA; size: NA; V: TRBV29-1; CDR3: CSVDDREGPYEQYF; DNA: TGCAGCGTTGACGACAGGGAGGGTCCCTACGAGCAGTACTTC
J: TRBJ1-6; D: NA; size: NA; V: TRBV19; CDR3: CASSIARSTTPLHF; DNA: TGTGCCAGTAGTATCGCCAGGTCGACGACACCCCTCCACTTT
J: TRBJ2-7; D: TRBD2; size: NA; V: TRBV7-9; CDR3: CASSFPGAGGIEQYF; DNA: TGTGCCAGCAGCTTCCCTGGAGCGGGAGGGATTGAGCAGTACTTC
J: TRBJ1-4; D: NA; size: NA; V: TRBV18; CDR3: CASSPRQPENEKLFF; DNA: TGTGCCAGCTCACCCCGCCAGCCAGAGAATGAAAAACTGTTTTTT
J: TRBJ2-7; D: NA; size: few; V: TRBV6-2/TRBV6-3; CDR3: CASSYSASERVYEQYF; DNA: TGTGCCAGCAGTTACTCGGCGTCCGAGCGGGTCTACGAGCAGTACTTC
J: TRBJ2-7; D: TRBD2; size: NA; V: TRBV29-1; CDR3: CSVESAGALYYGQYF; DNA: TGCAGCGTCGAATCAGCGGGAGCCCTCTATTACGGGCAGTACTTC
J: TRBJ2-1; D: TRBD1; size: many; V: TRBV10-3; CDR3: CAIGQGYNEQFF; DNA: TGTGCCATCGGACAGGGCTACAATGAGCAGTTCTTC
J: TRBJ2-1; D: NA; size: many; V: TRBV20-1; CDR3: CSARWWRSYNEQFF; DNA: TGCAGTGCTAGATGGTGGCGCTCCTACAATGAGCAGTTCTTC
J: TRBJ2-3; D: NA; size: NA; V: TRBV10-3; CDR3: CAIRETGTDTQYF; DNA: TGTGCCATCAGGGAGACAGGCACAGATACGCAGTATTTT
J: TRBJ1-1; D: TRBD1; size: NA; V: TRBV12-3/TRBV12-4; CDR3: CASSLTGVNTEAFF; DNA: TGTGCCAGCAGCTTGACAGGGGTGAACACTGAAGCTTTCTTT
J: TRBJ2-3; D: TRBD2; size: once; V: TRBV10-3; CDR3: CASQRTSGRTDTQYF; DNA: TGTGCCAGCCAGAGGACTAGCGGGCGCACAGATACGCAGTATTTT
J: TRBJ2-5; D: NA; size: many; V: TRBV20-1; CDR3: CSASRQTTGETQYF; DNA: TGCAGTGCTAGCCGACAGACCACCGGGGAGACCCAGTACTTC
J: TRBJ2-5; D: TRBD1; size: many; V: TRBV5-1; CDR3: CASSSGQGRETQYF; DNA: TGCGCCAGCAGCTCGGGACAGGGCCGGGAGACCCAGTACTTC
J: TRBJ1-5; D: NA; size: NA; V: TRBV7-9; CDR3: CARSRSGFGNQPQHF; DNA: TGCGCCCGCAGCCGCTCGGGTTTTGGGAATCAGCCCCAGCATTTT
J: TRBJ1-1; D: NA; size: NA; V: TRBV2; CDR3: CASSDRAATEAFF; DNA: TGTGCCAGCAGTGACAGGGCAGCCACTGAAGCTTTCTTT
J: TRBJ1-5; D: TRBD1; size: NA; V: TRBV6-5; CDR3: CASSQEGARRQPQHF; DNA: TGTGCCAGCAGTCAAGAGGGGGCGCGGCGCCAGCCCCAGCATTTT
J: TRBJ1-2; D: NA; size: NA; V: TRBV13; CDR3: CASSPLGGHRSYGYTF; DNA: TGTGCCAGCAGCCCGTTAGGGGGGCATAGGTCCTATGGCTACACCTTC
J: TRBJ1-1; D: NA; size: once; V: TRBV20-1; CDR3: CSALDSMNTEAFF; DNA: TGCAGTGCTCTCGACAGTATGAACACTGAAGCTTTCTTT
J: TRBJ2-3; D: NA; size: NA; V: TRBV25-1; CDR3: CASSASLGSTDTQYF; DNA: TGTGCCAGCAGTGCTAGTCTGGGTTCCACAGATACGCAGTATTTT
J: TRBJ2-1; D: TRBD2; size: NA; V: TRBV20-1; CDR3: CSPGLAINEQFF; DNA: TGCAGTCCGGGACTAGCGATCAATGAGCAGTTCTTC
J: TRBJ2-3; D: NA; size: medium-sized; V: TRBV7-9; CDR3: CASSSLVAQYF; DNA: TGTGCCAGCAGCTCTCTAGTTGCGCAGTATTTT
J: TRBJ2-1; D: NA; size: many; V: TRBV14; CDR3: CASSQDLAGAGNEQFF; DNA: TGTGCCAGCAGCCAAGATCTCGCGGGTGCTGGGAATGAGCAGTTCTTC
J: TRBJ2-7; D: NA; size: NA; V: TRBV2; CDR3: CASSTVSYEQYF; DNA: TGTGCCAGCAGTACAGTCTCCTACGAGCAGTACTTC
J: TRBJ2-1; D: NA; size: many; V: TRBV20-1; CDR3: CSAPGPKNNEQFF; DNA: TGCAGTGCCCCCGGACCCAAGAACAATGAGCAGTTCTTC